This TCR beta chain comes out of a study of shared clonotypes between healthy human individuals. Germline CDR1 is SEHNR and CDR2 is FQNEAQ (reference sequence). V shed 4 bases and J 1 base; nucleotides not matched to a gene: 8. This CDR3 is 16 amino acids long. Those who donated, Caucasian adults without exception, all lived in Nashville, Tennessee. For genomic DNA, unsorted samples relied on tens of millions of PBMCs. This clone came up many times. Deep-level settings were used for running the assay. The genomic DNA of each subset was split evenly across several immunoSEQ plates. The table came from immunoSEQ multiplex PCR; TCRdb's copy has only in-frame clones and leaves some out. The sample yields about 470,000 clones, 79% seen once.

The chain is built from TRBV7-9 and TRBJ1-2, with 8 bases that match TRBD1. The sequence was obtained from a woman aged 40 to 50 in good health. Some clones in this sample may be carry-over from other donors' samples. The sample taken for sequencing was PBMCs. The CDR3 DNA reads TGTGCCAGCAGCTACTTGGGACAGGAAAATAACTATGGCTACACCTTC. Encoded protein: CASSYLGQENNYGYTF.